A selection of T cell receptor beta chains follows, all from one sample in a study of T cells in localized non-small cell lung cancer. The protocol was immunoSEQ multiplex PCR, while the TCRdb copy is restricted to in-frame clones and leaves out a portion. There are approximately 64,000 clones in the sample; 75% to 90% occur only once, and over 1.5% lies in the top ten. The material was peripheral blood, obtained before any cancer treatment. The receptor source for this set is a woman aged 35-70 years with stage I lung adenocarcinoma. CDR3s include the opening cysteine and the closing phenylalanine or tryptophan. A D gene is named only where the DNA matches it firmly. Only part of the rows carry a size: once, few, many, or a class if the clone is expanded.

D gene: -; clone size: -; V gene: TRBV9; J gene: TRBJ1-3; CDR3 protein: CASSVGGTAGNTIYF; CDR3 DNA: TGTGCCAGCAGCGTTGGAGGGACGGCCGGAAACACCATATATTTT
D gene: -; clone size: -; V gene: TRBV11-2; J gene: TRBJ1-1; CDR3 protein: CASSSWDTEAFF; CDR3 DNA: TGTGCCAGCAGCTCCTGGGACACTGAAGCTTTCTTT
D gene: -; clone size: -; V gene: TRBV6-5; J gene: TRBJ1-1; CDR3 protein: CASSYSNLLNTEAFF; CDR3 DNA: TGTGCCAGCAGTTACTCGAATCTCTTGAACACTGAAGCTTTCTTT
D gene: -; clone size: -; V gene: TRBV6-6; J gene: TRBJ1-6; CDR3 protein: CASSYMGGGDSPLHF; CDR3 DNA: TGTGCCAGCAGTTATATGGGGGGGGGCGATTCACCCCTCCACTTT
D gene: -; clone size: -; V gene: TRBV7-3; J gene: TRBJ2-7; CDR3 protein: CASSPQPGTNEQYF; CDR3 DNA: TGTGCCAGCAGCCCCCAGCCCGGGACCAACGAGCAGTACTTC
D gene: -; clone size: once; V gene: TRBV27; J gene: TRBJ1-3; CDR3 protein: CASSLSLAGCIALYSGNTIYF; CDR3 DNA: TGTGCCAGCAGTTTAAGCCTGGCAGGGTGTATAGCACTCTACTCTGGAAACACCATATATTTT
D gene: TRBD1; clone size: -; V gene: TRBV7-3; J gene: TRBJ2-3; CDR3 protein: CASSLGQGPTDTQYF; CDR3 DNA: TGTGCCAGCAGCTTGGGACAGGGCCCAACAGATACGCAGTATTTT
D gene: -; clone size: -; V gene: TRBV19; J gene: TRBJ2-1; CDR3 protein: CASATGAYNEQFF; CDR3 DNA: TGTGCCAGTGCCACGGGGGCCTACAATGAGCAGTTCTTC
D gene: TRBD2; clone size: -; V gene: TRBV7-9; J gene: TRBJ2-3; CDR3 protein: CASSLTAGGTDTQYF; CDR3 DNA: TGTGCCAGCAGCTTAACAGCGGGAGGAACAGATACGCAGTATTTT
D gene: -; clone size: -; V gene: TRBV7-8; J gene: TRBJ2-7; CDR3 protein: CASSTIRTVSYEQYF; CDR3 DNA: TGTGCCAGCAGCACTATTCGGACAGTCTCCTACGAGCAGTACTTC
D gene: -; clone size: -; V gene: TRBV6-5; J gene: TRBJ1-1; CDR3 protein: CASGLEAFF; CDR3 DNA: TGTGCCAGCGGGCTGGAAGCTTTCTTT